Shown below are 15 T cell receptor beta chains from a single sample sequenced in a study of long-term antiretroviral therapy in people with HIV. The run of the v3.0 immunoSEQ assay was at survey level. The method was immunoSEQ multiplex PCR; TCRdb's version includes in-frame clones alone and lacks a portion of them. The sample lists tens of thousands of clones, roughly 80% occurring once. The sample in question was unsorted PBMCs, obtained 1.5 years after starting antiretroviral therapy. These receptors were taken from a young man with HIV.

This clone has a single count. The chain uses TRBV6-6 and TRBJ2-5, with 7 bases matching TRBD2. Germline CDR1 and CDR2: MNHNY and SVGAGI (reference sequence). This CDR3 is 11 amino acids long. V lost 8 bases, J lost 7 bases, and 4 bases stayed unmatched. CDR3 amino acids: CASAWGGTQYF. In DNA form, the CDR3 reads TGTGCCAGCGCCTGGGGGGGGACCCAGTACTTC.

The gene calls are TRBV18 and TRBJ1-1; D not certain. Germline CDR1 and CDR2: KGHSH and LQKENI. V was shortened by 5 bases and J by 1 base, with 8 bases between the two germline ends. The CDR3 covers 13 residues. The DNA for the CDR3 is TGTGCCAGCTCAGATATGGGGAACACTGAAGCTTTCTTT. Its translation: CASSDMGNTEAFF.

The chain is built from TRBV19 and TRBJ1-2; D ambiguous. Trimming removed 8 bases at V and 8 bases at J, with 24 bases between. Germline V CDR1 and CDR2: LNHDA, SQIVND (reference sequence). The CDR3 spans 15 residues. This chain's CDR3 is CASQDGGRTARGYTF. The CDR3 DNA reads TGTGCCAGTCAAGATGGCGGCAGGACCGCGAGGGGCTACACCTTC.

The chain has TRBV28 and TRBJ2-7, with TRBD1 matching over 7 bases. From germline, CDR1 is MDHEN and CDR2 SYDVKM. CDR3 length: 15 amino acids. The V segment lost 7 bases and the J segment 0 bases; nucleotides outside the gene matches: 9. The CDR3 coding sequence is TGTGCCAGCAACCCGGGACAGTCGGCCTCCTACGAGCAGTACTTC. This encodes CASNPGQSASYEQYF.

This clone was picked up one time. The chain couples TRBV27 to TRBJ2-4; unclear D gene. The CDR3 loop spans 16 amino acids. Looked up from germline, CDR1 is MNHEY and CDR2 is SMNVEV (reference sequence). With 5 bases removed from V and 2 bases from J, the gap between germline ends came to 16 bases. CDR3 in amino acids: CASSTTGLTTKNIQYF. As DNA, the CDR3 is TGTGCCAGCAGTACCACCGGGCTTACAACCAAAAACATTCAGTACTTC.

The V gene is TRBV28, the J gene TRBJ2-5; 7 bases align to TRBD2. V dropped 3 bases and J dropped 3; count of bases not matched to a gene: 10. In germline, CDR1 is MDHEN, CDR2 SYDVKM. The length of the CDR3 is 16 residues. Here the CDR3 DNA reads TGTGCCAGCAGTTTGCTCCCGGGGAGGGGCGAAGAGACCCAGTACTTC. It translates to CASSLLPGRGEETQYF.

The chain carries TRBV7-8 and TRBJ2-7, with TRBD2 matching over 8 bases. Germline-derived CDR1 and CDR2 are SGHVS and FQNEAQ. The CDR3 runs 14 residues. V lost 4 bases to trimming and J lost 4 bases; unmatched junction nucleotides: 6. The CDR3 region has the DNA TGTGCCAGCAGCTCCGGGACTAGGTCTTACGAGCAGTACTTC. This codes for CASSSGTRSYEQYF. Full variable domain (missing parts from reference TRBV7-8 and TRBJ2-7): GAGVSQSPRYKVAKRGQDVALRCDPISGHVSLFWYQQALGQGPEFLTYFQNEAQLDKSGLPSDRFFAERPEGSVSTLKIQRTQQEDSAVYLCASSSGTRSYEQYFGPGTRLTVT.

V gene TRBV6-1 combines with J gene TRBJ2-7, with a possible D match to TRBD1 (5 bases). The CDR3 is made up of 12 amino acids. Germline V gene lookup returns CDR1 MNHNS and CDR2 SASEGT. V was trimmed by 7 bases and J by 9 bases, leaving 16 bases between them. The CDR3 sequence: CASNLAGLVQYF. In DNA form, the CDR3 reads TGTGCCAGCAACCTGGCAGGGTTGGTGCAGTACTTC.

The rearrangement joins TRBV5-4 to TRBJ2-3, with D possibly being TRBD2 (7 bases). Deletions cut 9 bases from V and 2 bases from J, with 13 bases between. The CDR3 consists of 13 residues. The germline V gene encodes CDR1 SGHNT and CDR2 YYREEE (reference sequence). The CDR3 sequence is CATRGGLTDTQYF. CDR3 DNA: TGTGCCACTAGGGGGGGCCTCACAGATACGCAGTATTTT.

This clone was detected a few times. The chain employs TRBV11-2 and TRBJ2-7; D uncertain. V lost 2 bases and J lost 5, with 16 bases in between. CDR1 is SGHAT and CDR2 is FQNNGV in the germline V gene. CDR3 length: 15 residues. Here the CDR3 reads CASSLIWGSKNEQYF. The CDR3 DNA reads TGTGCCAGCAGCTTAATCTGGGGTAGTAAGAACGAGCAGTACTTC.

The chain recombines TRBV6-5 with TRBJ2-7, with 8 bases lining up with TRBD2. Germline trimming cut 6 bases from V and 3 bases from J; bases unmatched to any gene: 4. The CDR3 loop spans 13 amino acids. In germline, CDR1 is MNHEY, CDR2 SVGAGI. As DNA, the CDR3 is TGTGCCAGCAGACAGCGGGAGAGCTACGAGCAGTACTTC. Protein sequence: CASRQRESYEQYF.

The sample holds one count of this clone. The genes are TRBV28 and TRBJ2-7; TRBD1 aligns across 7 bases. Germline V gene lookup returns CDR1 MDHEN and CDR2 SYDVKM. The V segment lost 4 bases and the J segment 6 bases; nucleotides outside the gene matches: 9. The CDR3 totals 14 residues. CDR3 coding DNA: TGTGCCAGCAGTTCCCCCCGACAGGGTGGCGAGCAGTACTTC. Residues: CASSSPRQGGEQYF.

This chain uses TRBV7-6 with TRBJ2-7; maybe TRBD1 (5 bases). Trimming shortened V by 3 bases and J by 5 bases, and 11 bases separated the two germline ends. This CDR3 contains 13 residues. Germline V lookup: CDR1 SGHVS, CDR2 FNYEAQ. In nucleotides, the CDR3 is TGTGCCAGCAGCTTCAGGGTGAGCGACGAGCAGTACTTC. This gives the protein CASSFRVSDEQYF.

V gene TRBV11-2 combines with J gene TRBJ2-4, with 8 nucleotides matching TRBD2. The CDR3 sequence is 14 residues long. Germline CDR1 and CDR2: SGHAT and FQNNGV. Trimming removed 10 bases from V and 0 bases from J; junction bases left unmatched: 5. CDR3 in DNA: TGTGCCACCCGCGGGGGGTTAGCCAAAAACATTCAGTACTTC. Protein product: CATRGGLAKNIQYF.

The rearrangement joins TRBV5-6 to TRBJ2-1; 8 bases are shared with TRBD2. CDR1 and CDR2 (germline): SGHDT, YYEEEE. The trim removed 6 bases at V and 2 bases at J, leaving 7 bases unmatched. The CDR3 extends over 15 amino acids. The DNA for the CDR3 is TGTGCCAGCACCTCTAACGGGGGGGCCTACAATGAGCAGTTCTTC. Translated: CASTSNGGAYNEQFF. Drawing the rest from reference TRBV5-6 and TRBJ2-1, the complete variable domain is DAGVTQSPTHLIKTRGQQVTLRCSPKSGHDTVSWYQQALGQGPQFIFQYYEEEERQRGNFPDRFSGHQFPNYSSELNVNALLLGDSALYLCASTSNGGAYNEQFFGPGTRLTVL.